A selection of T cell receptor beta chains follows, all from one sample in a study of blood T cells in healthy people across ages. From the 5' RACE reads, TCRdb called clonotypes with MiXCR, one entry per CDR3 protein. The sample includes 450,000 to 700,000 distinct CDR3 sequences, 25% to 30% of them seen just once. Specimen: blood. The source of these receptors is a woman aged 65 to 85 in good health. The conserved cysteine and the conserved F or W are not part of the CDR3 here. Only part of the rows carry a size: once, few, many, or a class if the clone is expanded.

TRBJ2-3 TRBV7-9 - 10 ASSFGLALKY
TRBJ2-5 TRBV4-1 few 13 ASSRKQWNQETQY
TRBJ2-4 TRBV4-2 many 14 ASSQDNGGAKNIQY
TRBJ1-4 TRBV5-5 - 14 ASSLGDYPTNEKLF
TRBJ1-5 TRBV25-1 few 14 ASSEQGASSYQPQR
TRBJ1-1 TRBV6-6 few 12 ASSAMGPTTEAF
TRBJ2-6 TRBV5-1 - 13 ASSSDRTGANVLT
TRBJ2-3 TRBV6-6 - 13 ASSQGGPAGDTQY
TRBJ1-1 TRBV29-1 many 11 SVAGQANTEAF
TRBJ2-5 TRBV2 - 10 ASRQWRETQY
TRBJ1-1 TRBV6-1 few 12 ASIRDGIGAEAF
TRBJ1-2 TRBV20-1 - 10 SASKQGYGYT
TRBJ1-1 TRBV9 few 12 ASSVTPMNTEAF
TRBJ1-2 TRBV29-1 few 12 SVEGMQGERGYT
TRBJ1-1 TRBV6-1 - 13 ASTDWDTLNTEAF
TRBJ1-4 TRBV14 - 14 ASSQERTAGNEKLF
TRBJ1-1 TRBV20-1 - 11 SARLMEQGDTT
- TRBV12-5 - 11 ASGLRGYNEQF
TRBJ2-5 TRBV5-1 - 13 ASREQGQVSETQC
TRBJ1-2 TRBV10-3 - 12 AITPDRGRDGYT
- TRBV11-2 - 13 ASSLDRQTYNEQF
TRBJ2-3 TRBV7-2 few 10 ASSLDSNTQY
TRBJ1-2 TRBV12-3/TRBV12-4 few 11 ASTPYYGKGYT
TRBJ2-7 TRBV29-1 many 10 SGGQGTYEQY
TRBJ2-3 TRBV5-6 few 13 AGSAGTGGFLAQY
TRBJ1-1 TRBV2 few 15 ATSPLDRFGLNTEAF
TRBJ1-5 TRBV7-2 many 10 ASGARNQPQH
TRBJ2-2 TRBV3-1 once 14 ASSQGTSGATGELF
- TRBV6-2/TRBV6-3 few 12 ASRETGSPYEQY
TRBJ2-5 TRBV11-2 few 14 ASSLDTGGGTETQY
TRBJ2-4 TRBV12-3/TRBV12-4 - 10 ASNQGTNIQY
- TRBV2 few 8 ASSWGPQF